The 23 T cell receptor beta chains in this list originate from one sample, sequenced in a study of T cells in Graves' hyperthyroidism and ophthalmopathy. TCR beta CDR3 sequences were amplified from RNA transcripts. During a first-round RT-PCR of the TCR CDR3, the HTBI primer set was used. TCRdb passed the multiplex PCR reads through MiXCR, listing each CDR3 protein once. The sample lists under 500,000 distinct CDR3 sequences, more than 13% occurring once. The sequenced sample consisted of blood. Receptors were obtained from a man in his fifties or sixties with Graves' ophthalmopathy.

This clonotype occurred a few times. The chain has TRBV7-9 and TRBJ2-7; either TRBD1 or TRBD2 may supply D (5 bases each). V lost 5 bases and J 3 bases, leaving 14 bases between the germline ends. The V gene's germline CDR1 is SEHNR and CDR2 FQNEAQ (reference sequence). The CDR3 has 14 amino acids. CDR3 amino acids: CASSRAGTYYEQYF. The CDR3 region has the DNA TGTGCCAGCAGCAGAGCCGGGACGTACTACGAGCAGTACTTC.

The genes are TRBV14 and TRBJ2-7, with D possibly called TRBD1 or TRBD2 (5 bases each). V lost 3 bases and J lost 6, with 12 bases in between. Germline lookup yields CDR1 SGHDN and CDR2 FVKESK. This CDR3 has 13 residues. The DNA for the CDR3 is TGTGCCAGCAGCCAGGGACCTCGTCTCGAGCAGTACTTC. Translated, it gives CASSQGPRLEQYF.

This sequence joins TRBV20-1 and TRBJ2-7; 12 bases are shared with TRBD2. The CDR3 totals 13 residues. V lost 4 bases, J lost 4 bases, and 2 bases stayed unmatched. The germline gives CDR1 DFQATT, CDR2 SNEGSKA (reference sequence). CDR3: CSATTSGSYEQYF. CDR3 DNA: TGCAGTGCTACGACTAGCGGGAGTTACGAGCAGTACTTC.

This rearrangement joins TRBV11-3 to TRBJ2-2; 10 bases are shared with TRBD2. The CDR3 sequence is 17 residues long. Germline V CDR1 and CDR2: SGHNT, YENEEA. V trimming: 4 bases; J trimming: 0 bases; junction bases outside the gene matches: 5. CDR3 in amino acids: CASSYLAGVTNTGELFF. DNA for the CDR3: TGTGCCAGCAGCTATCTAGCGGGAGTGACGAACACCGGGGAGCTGTTTTTT.

This clonotype has a count of ten or more. Here the CDR3 reads CASSREAGNIDEQFF. The CDR3 DNA reads TGTGCCAGCAGCAGGGAGGCAGGGAACATCGATGAGCAGTTCTTC. This chain uses TRBV7-9 with TRBJ2-1; D possibly corresponds to TRBD2 (6 bases). CDR1 is SEHNR, CDR2 FQNEAQ, per germline (reference sequence). The V gene lost 5 bases and the J gene lost 8 bases, with 19 bases spanning the gap. The CDR3 covers 15 residues.

This clonotype was seen repeatedly, ten times or more. The rearrangement links TRBV10-3 to TRBJ2-2, with 9 bases identical to TRBD1. Germline loops: CDR1 ENHRY, CDR2 SYGVKD. Trimming at V came to 0 bases and at J to 6 bases, leaving 2 bases not matched to a gene. The length of the CDR3 is 15 residues. The CDR3 protein is CAISESGTGPGELFF. The CDR3 nucleotides are TGTGCCATCAGTGAGTCAGGGACAGGGCCCGGGGAGCTGTTTTTT.

In its sample, this clonotype was seen many times. The V gene is TRBV30, the J gene TRBJ1-4; D remains ambiguous. The V end lost 5 bases, the J end lost 4 bases, and 5 bases lay between the germline ends. Germline V gene sequence: CDR1 GTSNPN, CDR2 SVGIG (reference sequence). This CDR3 spans 11 amino acids. The DNA for the CDR3 is TGTGCCTGGGGCAGTAATGAAAAACTGTTTTTT. This sequence encodes CAWGSNEKLFF.

The J gene is TRBJ1-1, the V gene TRBV6-1, with D hard to call. Trimming cost V 5 bases and J 2 bases, with 9 bases left between them. The germline V gene has CDR1 MNHNS and CDR2 SASEGT. There are 13 residues in the CDR3. CDR3 sequence: CASSSKENTEAFF. The CDR3 DNA is TGTGCCAGCAGTAGTAAGGAAAACACTGAAGCTTTCTTT.

This clonotype was seen a handful of times. The gene calls are TRBV7-9 and TRBJ2-1; D is uncertain. The CDR3 runs to 13 residues. Trimming took off 8 bases at V and 2 bases at J, with 10 bases between the two ends. Germline CDR1 reads SEHNR; CDR2 reads FQNEAQ (reference sequence). In DNA form, the CDR3 reads TGTGCCAGCTCTCCGCCGGCCTACAATGAGCAGTTCTTC. Its protein product is CASSPPAYNEQFF.

This clonotype came up a few times. In DNA, the CDR3 is TGCGCCAGCAGCCAAGAGCACAGGGCGGTACTTTCCTACGAGCAGTACTTC. Translating it yields CASSQEHRAVLSYEQYF. This chain uses TRBV4-1 with TRBJ2-7, with D tentatively TRBD1 (6 bases). V gave up 0 bases and J gave up 1 base, with 16 bases separating them. CDR3 length: 17 amino acids. Per germline, CDR1 MGHRA and CDR2 YSYEKL.

There are a few counts of this clonotype. The V gene is TRBV6-1, the J gene TRBJ1-1; D not resolved. V was shortened by 2 bases and J by 1 base, with 8 bases between the two germline ends. The CDR3 length is 14 residues. Germline-derived CDR1 and CDR2 are MNHNS and SASEGT. The CDR3 DNA reads as TGTGCCAGCAGTGAAATCTTTGGGAACACTGAAGCTTTCTTT. This gives the protein CASSEIFGNTEAFF.

This clonotype showed up many times. The chain recombines TRBV6-1 with TRBJ2-6; D gene uncertain. The germline V gene encodes CDR1 MNHNS and CDR2 SASEGT. The CDR3 has 15 amino acids. Between the trimmed V and J ends, which lost 3 bases and 2 bases, there was a span of 8 bases. CDR3 loop: CASSDLGTGANVLTF. The CDR3 coding sequence is TGTGCCAGCAGTGATCTCGGAACTGGGGCCAACGTCCTGACTTTC.

The chain employs TRBV4-2 and TRBJ2-1, with 9 bases that match TRBD2. J lost 10 bases, V lost 0 bases, and 10 bases had no gene match. Looked up from germline, CDR1 is LGHNA and CDR2 is YNFKEQ. There are 16 residues in the CDR3. This CDR3 reads CASSQEIAGGPIEQFF. The DNA for the CDR3 is TGTGCCAGCAGCCAAGAAATTGCGGGAGGGCCAATCGAGCAGTTCTTC.

This clonotype was recorded many times. The chain links TRBV30 to TRBJ2-7; D is uncertain. The CDR3 has 11 amino acids. Trimming pared 2 bases from V and 7 bases from J, leaving 9 bases between. Germline V gene sequence: CDR1 GTSNPN, CDR2 SVGIG (reference sequence). The CDR3 spells CAWSRTVEQYF. DNA for the CDR3: TGTGCCTGGAGTCGTACAGTAGAGCAGTACTTC.

This clonotype was observed many times. The chain couples TRBV3-1 to TRBJ2-5; a possible D gene is TRBD1 (6 bases). V shed 0 bases and J shed 4 bases, with 9 bases lying between them. The CDR3 extends over 14 amino acids. Germline V gives CDR1 LGHDT, CDR2 YNNKEL (reference sequence). Here the CDR3 reads CASSQESGVETQYF. The CDR3 DNA is TGTGCCAGCAGCCAAGAGTCAGGGGTAGAGACCCAGTACTTC.

A remark on this clonotype: This could be a read error, since a much larger clone is one nucleotide away. The chain joins TRBV7-9 to TRBJ2-1; the match to TRBD2 covers 11 bases. The end of the DNA fits TRBJ2-7 better, so the J call may be wrong. In germline, CDR1 is SEHNR, CDR2 FQNEAQ (reference sequence). This CDR3 is built from 16 residues. The CDR3 protein is CASSFLTSGAYNEQYF. Written as DNA, the CDR3 is TGTGCCAGCAGCTTCCTGACTAGCGGGGCTTACAATGAGCAGTACTTC.

This clonotype was seen a handful of times. One base away lies a much larger clone, so this may be a sequencing read error. The genes are TRBV20-1 and TRBJ2-5; 8 nucleotides line up with TRBD1. The germline V gene has CDR1 DFQATT and CDR2 SNEGSKA (reference sequence). CDR3 length equals 12 residues. The CDR3 loop reads CSVSRTGKTQYF. In nucleotides, the CDR3 is TGCAGCGTTTCTCGGACAGGGAAGACCCAGTACTTC.

This clonotype was observed many times. The chain recombines TRBV27 with TRBJ2-5; 8 nucleotides match TRBD2. V lost 4 bases and J lost 4; bases outside the gene matches: 5. The CDR3 runs 14 residues. From germline, CDR1 is MNHEY and CDR2 SMNVEV (reference sequence). CDR3 in DNA: TGTGCCAGCAGTTCCAGGACTAGCTTAGAGACCCAGTACTTC. Residues: CASSSRTSLETQYF.

This clonotype was recorded at least ten times. The rearrangement links TRBV6-2 or TRBV6-3 to TRBJ2-7; weak D call: TRBD2 (6 bases). Germline CDR1 and CDR2: MNHEY and SVGEGT. With 2 bases removed from V and 2 bases from J, the gap between germline ends came to 13 bases. The CDR3 length is 15 residues. The CDR3 sequence: CASSYAGPLTYEQYF. The CDR3 nucleotides read TGTGCCAGCAGTTACGCGGGGCCATTGACCTACGAGCAGTACTTC.

This clonotype was seen a handful of times. The chain uses TRBV19 and TRBJ2-5; no clear D gene. The ends were cut back, 1 base at V and 4 bases at J, with 10 bases in the middle. The CDR3 sequence is 14 residues long. Germline V lookup: CDR1 LNHDA, CDR2 SQIVND (reference sequence). The CDR3 protein is CASSIVGRGETQYF. CDR3 sequence (DNA): TGTGCCAGTAGTATAGTAGGGCGTGGAGAGACCCAGTACTTC.

The chain couples TRBV29-1 to TRBJ2-1; a possible D gene is TRBD2 (5 bases). This CDR3 is 16 amino acids long. Germline CDR1 and CDR2: SQVTM and ANQGSEA. V was trimmed by 4 bases and J by 4 bases, leaving 20 bases between them. This CDR3 is CSVVLRSRAPYNEQFF. The CDR3 nucleotides read TGCAGCGTTGTCCTCAGGTCGCGGGCCCCATACAATGAGCAGTTCTTC.

This clonotype was observed many times. V usage is TRBV11-2 and J usage is TRBJ2-3; D is perhaps TRBD1 or TRBD2 (5 bases each). The V gene lost 4 bases and the J gene lost 7 bases, with 15 bases spanning the gap. Germline V gene data show CDR1 as SGHAT and CDR2 as FQNNGV. The CDR3 is made up of 14 amino acids. The CDR3 DNA is TGTGCCAGCAGCTACGGGACGCTTACAAATACGCAGTATTTT. Translation gives CASSYGTLTNTQYF.

As for this clonotype: At one end, the junction sequence differs from germline, possibly due to a read error. The V and J genes are TRBV5-1 and TRBJ2-5; either TRBD1 or TRBD2 may supply D (5 bases each). The length of the CDR3 is 16 residues. The germline V gene has CDR1 SGHRS and CDR2 YFSETQ. CDR3 nucleotides: TGCGACAGCAGCTTGGCCTCTGTTGTAGGGACGGAGACCCAGTACTTC. Protein product: CDSSLASVVGTETQYF. The entire variable domain, with the rest obtained from reference TRBV5-1 and TRBJ2-5, is as follows: KAGVTQTPRYLIKTRGQQVTLSCSPISGHRSVSWYQQTPGQGLQFLFEYFSETQRNKGNFPGRFSGRQFSNSRSEMNVSTLELGDSALYLCDSSLASVVGTETQYFGPGTRLLVL.